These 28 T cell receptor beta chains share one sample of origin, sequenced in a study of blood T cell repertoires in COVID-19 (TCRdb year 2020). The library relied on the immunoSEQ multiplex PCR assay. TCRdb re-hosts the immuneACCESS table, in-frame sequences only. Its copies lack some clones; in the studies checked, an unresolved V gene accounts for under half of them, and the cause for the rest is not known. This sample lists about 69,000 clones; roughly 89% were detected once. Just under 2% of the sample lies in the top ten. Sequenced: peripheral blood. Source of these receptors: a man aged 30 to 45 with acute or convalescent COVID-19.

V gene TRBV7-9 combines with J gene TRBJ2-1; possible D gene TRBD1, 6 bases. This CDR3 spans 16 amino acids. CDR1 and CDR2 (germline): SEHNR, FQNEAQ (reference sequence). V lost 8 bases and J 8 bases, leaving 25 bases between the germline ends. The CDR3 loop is CASGPLKAGESDEQFF. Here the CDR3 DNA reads TGTGCCAGCGGACCCCTTAAGGCAGGGGAAAGCGATGAGCAGTTCTTC.

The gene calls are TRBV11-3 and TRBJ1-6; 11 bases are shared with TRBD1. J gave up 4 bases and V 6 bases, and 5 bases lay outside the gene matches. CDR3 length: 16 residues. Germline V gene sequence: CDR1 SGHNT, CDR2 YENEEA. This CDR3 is CASSFGQGAYNSPLHF. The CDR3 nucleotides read TGTGCCAGCAGTTTTGGACAGGGGGCATATAATTCACCCCTCCACTTT.

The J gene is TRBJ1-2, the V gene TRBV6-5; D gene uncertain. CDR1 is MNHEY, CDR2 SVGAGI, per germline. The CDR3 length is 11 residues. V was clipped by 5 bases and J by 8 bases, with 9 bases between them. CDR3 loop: CASSNYEGYTF. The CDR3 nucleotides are TGTGCCAGCAGTAACTATGAGGGCTACACCTTC.

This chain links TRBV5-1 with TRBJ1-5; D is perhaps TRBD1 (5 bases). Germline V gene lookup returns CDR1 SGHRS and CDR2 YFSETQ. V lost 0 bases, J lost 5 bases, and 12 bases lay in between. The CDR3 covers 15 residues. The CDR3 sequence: CASSLVPGAYQPQHF. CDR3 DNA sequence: TGCGCCAGCAGCTTGGTTCCTGGGGCGTATCAGCCCCAGCATTTT.

The CDR3 sequence: CAWSPPAGPQHF. The CDR3 DNA follows: TGTGCCTGGAGTCCGCCTGCGGGGCCCCAGCATTTT. The rearrangement uses TRBV30 and TRBJ1-5; D not certain. CDR1 is GTSNPN, CDR2 SVGIG, per germline (reference sequence). Deletions cut 2 bases from V and 9 bases from J, with 11 bases between. The CDR3 spans 12 residues.

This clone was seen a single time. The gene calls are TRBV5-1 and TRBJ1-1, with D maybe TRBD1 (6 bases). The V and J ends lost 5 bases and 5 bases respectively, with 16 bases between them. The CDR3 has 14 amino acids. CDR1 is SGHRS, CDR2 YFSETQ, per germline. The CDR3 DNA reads TGCGCCAGCAGTCCGTGGGGGGGCACGACTGAAGCTTTCTTT. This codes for CASSPWGGTTEAFF.

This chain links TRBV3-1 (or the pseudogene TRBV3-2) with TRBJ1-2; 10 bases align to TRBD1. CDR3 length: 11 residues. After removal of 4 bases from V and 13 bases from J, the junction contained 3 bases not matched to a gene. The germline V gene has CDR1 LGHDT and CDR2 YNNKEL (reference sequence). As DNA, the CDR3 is TGTGCCAGCAGCCCTGGACAGGGGGTCACCTTC. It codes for CASSPGQGVTF.

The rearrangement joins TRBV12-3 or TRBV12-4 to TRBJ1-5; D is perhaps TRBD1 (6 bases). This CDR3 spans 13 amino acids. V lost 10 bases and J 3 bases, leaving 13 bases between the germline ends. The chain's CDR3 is CATSGAINQPQHF. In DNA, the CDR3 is TGTGCCACCTCAGGGGCGATCAATCAGCCCCAGCATTTT.

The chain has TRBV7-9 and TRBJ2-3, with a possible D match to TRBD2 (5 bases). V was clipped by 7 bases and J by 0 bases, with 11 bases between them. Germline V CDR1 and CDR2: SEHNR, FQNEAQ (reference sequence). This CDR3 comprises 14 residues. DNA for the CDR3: TGTGCCAGCACTAGCACGGGAAGCACAGATACGCAGTATTTT. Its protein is CASTSTGSTDTQYF. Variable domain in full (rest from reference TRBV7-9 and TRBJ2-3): DTGVSQNPRHKITKRGQNVTFRCDPISEHNRLYWYRQTLGQGPEFLTYFQNEAQLEKSRLLSDRFSAERPKGSFSTLEIQRTEQGDSAMYLCASTSTGSTDTQYFGPGTRLTVL.

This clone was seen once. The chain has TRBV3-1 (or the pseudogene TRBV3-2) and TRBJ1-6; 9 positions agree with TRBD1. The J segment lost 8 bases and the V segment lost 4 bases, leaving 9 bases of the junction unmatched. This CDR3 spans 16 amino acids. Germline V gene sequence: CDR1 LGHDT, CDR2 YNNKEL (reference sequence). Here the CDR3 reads CASSLTGQGRDSPLHF. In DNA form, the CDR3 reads TGTGCCAGCAGCCTAACCGGACAGGGGCGAGATTCACCCCTCCACTTT.

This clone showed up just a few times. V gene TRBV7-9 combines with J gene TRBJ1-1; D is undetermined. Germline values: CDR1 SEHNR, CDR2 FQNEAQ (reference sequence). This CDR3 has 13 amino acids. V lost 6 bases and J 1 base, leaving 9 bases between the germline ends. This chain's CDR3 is CASRFDKNTEAFF. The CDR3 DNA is TGTGCCAGCAGGTTCGACAAGAACACTGAAGCTTTCTTT.

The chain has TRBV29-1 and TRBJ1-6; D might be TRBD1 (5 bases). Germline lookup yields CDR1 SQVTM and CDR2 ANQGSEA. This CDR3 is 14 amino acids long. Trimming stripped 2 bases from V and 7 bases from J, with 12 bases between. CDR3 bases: TGCAGCGTTGAATGGCAGGGTCAAAATTCACCCCTCCACTTT. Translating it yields CSVEWQGQNSPLHF.

The CDR3 nucleotides are TGTGCCAGCAGCCCGACAGGTCATGGCTACACCTTC. It is translated as CASSPTGHGYTF. The chain joins TRBV7-9 to TRBJ1-2; D may be TRBD1 (6 bases). Germline V CDR1 and CDR2: SEHNR, FQNEAQ (reference sequence). CDR3 length equals 12 residues. Trimming removed 5 bases at V and 6 bases at J, with 10 bases between.

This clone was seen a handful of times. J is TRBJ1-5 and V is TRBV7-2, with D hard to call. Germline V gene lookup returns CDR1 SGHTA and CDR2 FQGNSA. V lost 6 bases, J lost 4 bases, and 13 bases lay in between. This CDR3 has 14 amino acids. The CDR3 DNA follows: TGTGCCAGCAGTCCCAATCTAGGAAATCAGCCCCAGCATTTT. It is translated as CASSPNLGNQPQHF.

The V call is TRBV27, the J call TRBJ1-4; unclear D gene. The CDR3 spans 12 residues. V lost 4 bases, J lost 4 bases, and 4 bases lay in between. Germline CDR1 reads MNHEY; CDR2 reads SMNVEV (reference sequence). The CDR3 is CASSSGNEKLFF. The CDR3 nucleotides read TGTGCCAGCAGTTCCGGTAATGAAAAACTGTTTTTT.

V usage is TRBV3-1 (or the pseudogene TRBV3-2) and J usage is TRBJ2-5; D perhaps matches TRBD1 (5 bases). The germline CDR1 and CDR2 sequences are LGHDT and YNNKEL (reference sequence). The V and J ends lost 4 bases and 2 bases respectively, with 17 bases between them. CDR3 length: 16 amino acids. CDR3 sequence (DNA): TGTGCCAGCAGCCCGAGACAGCAAATGTTACAAGAGACCCAGTACTTC. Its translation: CASSPRQQMLQETQYF.

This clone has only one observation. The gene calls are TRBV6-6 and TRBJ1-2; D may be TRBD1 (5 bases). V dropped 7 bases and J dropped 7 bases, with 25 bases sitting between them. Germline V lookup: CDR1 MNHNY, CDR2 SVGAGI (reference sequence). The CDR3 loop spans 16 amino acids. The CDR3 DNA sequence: TGTGCCAGCACTACCCCTGGGGACTCCGAGATCTCTGGCTACACCTTC. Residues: CASTTPGDSEISGYTF.

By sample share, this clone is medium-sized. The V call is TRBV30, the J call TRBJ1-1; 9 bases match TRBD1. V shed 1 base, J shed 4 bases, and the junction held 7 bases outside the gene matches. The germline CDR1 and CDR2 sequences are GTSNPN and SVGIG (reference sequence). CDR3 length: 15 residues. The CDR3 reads CAWSDRDRDVTEAFF. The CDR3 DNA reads TGTGCCTGGAGTGATAGGGACAGGGATGTCACTGAAGCTTTCTTT.

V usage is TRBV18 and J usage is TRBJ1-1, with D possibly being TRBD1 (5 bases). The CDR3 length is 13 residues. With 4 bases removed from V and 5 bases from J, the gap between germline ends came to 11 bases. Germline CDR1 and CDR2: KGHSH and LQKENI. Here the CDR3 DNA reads TGTGCCAGCTCACACGGGGGAGGGACTGAAGCTTTCTTT. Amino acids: CASSHGGGTEAFF.

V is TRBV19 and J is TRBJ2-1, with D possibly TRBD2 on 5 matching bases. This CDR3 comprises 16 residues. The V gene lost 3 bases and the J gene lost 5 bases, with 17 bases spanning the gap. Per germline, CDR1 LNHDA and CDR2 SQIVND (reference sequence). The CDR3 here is CASSIEWPGTNNEQFF. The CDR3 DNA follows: TGTGCCAGTAGTATCGAGTGGCCGGGAACCAACAATGAGCAGTTCTTC.

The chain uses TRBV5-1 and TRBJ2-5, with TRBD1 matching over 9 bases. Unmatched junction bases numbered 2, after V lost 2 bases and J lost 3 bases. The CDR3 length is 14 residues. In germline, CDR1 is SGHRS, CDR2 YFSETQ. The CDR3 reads CASSLGTGKETQYF. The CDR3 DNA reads TGCGCCAGCAGCTTAGGGACAGGGAAAGAGACCCAGTACTTC. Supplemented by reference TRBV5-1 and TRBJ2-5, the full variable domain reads KAGVTQTPRYLIKTRGQQVTLSCSPISGHRSVSWYQQTPGQGLQFLFEYFSETQRNKGNFPGRFSGRQFSNSRSEMNVSTLELGDSALYLCASSLGTGKETQYFGPGTRLLVL.

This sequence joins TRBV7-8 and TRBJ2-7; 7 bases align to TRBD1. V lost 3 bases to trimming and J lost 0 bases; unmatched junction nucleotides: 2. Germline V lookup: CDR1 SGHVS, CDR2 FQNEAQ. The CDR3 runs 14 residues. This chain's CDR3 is CASSLWDSSYEQYV. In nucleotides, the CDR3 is TGTGCCAGCAGCTTGTGGGACAGCTCCTACGAGCAGTACGTC.

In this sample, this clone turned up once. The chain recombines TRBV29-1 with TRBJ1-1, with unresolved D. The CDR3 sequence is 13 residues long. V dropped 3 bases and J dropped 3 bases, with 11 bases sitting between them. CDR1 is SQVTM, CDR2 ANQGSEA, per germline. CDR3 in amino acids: CSVDMETDTEAFF. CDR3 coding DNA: TGCAGCGTTGATATGGAGACGGACACTGAAGCTTTCTTT. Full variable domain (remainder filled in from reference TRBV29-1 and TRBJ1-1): SAVISQKPSRDICQRGTSLTIQCQVDSQVTMMFWYRQQPGQSLTLIATANQGSEATYESGFVIDKFPISRPNLTFSTLTVSNMSPEDSSIYLCSVDMETDTEAFFGQGTRLTVV.

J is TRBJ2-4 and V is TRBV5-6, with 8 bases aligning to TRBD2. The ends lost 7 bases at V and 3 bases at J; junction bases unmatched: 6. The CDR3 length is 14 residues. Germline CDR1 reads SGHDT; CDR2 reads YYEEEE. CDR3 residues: CASAAGALKNIQYF. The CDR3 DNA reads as TGTGCCAGCGCAGCGGGAGCCCTCAAAAACATTCAGTACTTC.

The CDR3 DNA follows: TGTGCCAGCAGCGTGGGACAGTTGGCAGATACGCAGTATTTT. It encodes CASSVGQLADTQYF. V gene TRBV5-6 combines with J gene TRBJ2-3, with 7 positions matching TRBD1. V lost 4 bases to trimming and J lost 4 bases; unmatched junction nucleotides: 6. CDR1 and CDR2 (germline): SGHDT, YYEEEE. The CDR3 consists of 14 residues.

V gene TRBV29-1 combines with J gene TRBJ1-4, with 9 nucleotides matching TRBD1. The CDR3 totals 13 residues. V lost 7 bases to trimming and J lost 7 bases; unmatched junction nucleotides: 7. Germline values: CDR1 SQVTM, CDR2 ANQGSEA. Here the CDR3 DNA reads TGCAGCGCCGACGGGACAGGGTCTGAAAAACTGTTTTTT. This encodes CSADGTGSEKLFF.

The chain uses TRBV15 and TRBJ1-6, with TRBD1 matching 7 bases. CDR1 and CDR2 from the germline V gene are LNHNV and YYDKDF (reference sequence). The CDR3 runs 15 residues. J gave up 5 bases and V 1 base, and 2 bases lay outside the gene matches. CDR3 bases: TGTGCCACCAGCAGAGGAGGGGGCAATAATTCACCCCTCCACTTT. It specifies CATSRGGGNNSPLHF.

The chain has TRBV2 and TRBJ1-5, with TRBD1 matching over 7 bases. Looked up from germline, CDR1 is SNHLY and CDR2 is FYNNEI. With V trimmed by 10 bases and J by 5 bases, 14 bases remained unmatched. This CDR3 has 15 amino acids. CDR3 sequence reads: CATRPRRGEHQPQHF. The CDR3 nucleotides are TGTGCCACTCGTCCCCGCAGGGGGGAACATCAGCCCCAGCATTTT.